This is a list of T cell receptor beta chains from one sample in a study of cytomegalovirus exposure and HLA in healthy donors. Method: immunoSEQ multiplex PCR; TCRdb's copy keeps in-frame clones and lacks some. There are about 130,000 clones in the sample; around three quarters occur only once, and about 5.3% lies in the top ten. The sequencing input was PBMCs. The receptors derive from a man aged 25 to 40 in good health and CMV-seronegative. Each CDR3 is given with its conserved first and last residue. The D gene is left open where the match is weak. A clone size is listed for some rows: how often the clone was seen (once, few, many), or a class if it is expanded.

j_call | clone_size | v_call | d_call | cdr3_aa | cdr3_nt
TRBJ1-3 | NA | TRBV6-6 | NA | CASSPSGTGNTIYF | TGTGCCAGCAGTCCTAGCGGGACTGGAAACACCATATATTTT
TRBJ1-2 | once | TRBV7-9 | NA | CASSRYRDTNNYGYTF | TGTGCCAGCAGTCGTTACCGGGACACTAATAACTATGGCTACACCTTC
TRBJ2-7 | NA | TRBV19 | TRBD1 | CASSPPRDRGDLEQYF | TGTGCCAGTAGTCCCCCCCGAGACAGGGGTGATCTCGAGCAGTACTTC
TRBJ2-3 | NA | TRBV27 | TRBD2 | CASSFTGTSGSIDTQYF | TGTGCCAGCAGTTTCACCGGGACTAGCGGGAGTATAGATACGCAGTATTTT
TRBJ2-7 | NA | TRBV28 | TRBD1 | CASSLLTGGTYEQYF | TGTGCCAGCAGTTTATTGACAGGGGGGACCTACGAGCAGTACTTC
TRBJ2-7 | many | TRBV5-4 | TRBD2 | CASSWGGTSSYEQYF | TGTGCCAGCAGCTGGGGGGGGACTAGCTCCTACGAGCAGTACTTC
TRBJ1-2 | few | TRBV18 | TRBD1 | CASSRDREDGYTF | TGTGCCAGCTCACGAGACAGGGAAGATGGCTACACCTTC
TRBJ2-3 | NA | TRBV6-1 | TRBD1 | CASTHRGGTDTQYF | TGTGCCAGCACACACAGGGGGGGCACAGATACGCAGTATTTT
TRBJ2-1 | NA | TRBV7-8 | TRBD2 | CASSLDHGGGSYNEQFF | TGTGCCAGCAGCTTAGATCATGGCGGGGGGTCCTACAATGAGCAGTTCTTC
TRBJ2-5 | once | TRBV4-2 | NA | CASSQAYQRGPGETQYF | TGTGCCAGCAGCCAAGCTTACCAGAGAGGGCCTGGGGAGACCCAGTACTTC
TRBJ2-3 | few | TRBV7-9 | TRBD1 | CASSKRTGGLRETDTQYF | TGTGCCAGCAGCAAACGGACAGGGGGCTTGAGGGAGACAGATACGCAGTATTTT
TRBJ1-4 | NA | TRBV7-2 | TRBD1 | CASSWRHRGVGEKLFF | TGTGCCAGCAGCTGGCGCCACAGGGGCGTAGGGGAAAAACTGTTTTTT
TRBJ2-1 | NA | TRBV4-3 | NA | CASSQSLDNEQFF | TGCGCCAGCAGCCAATCCCTAGACAATGAGCAGTTCTTC
TRBJ2-7 | NA | TRBV5-1 | TRBD1 | CASSPALQGWSYEQYF | TGCGCCAGCAGCCCGGCCCTACAGGGGTGGTCCTACGAGCAGTACTTC
TRBJ2-5 | NA | TRBV5-8 | NA | CASSLTTTQETQYF | TGTGCCAGCAGCTTAACTACAACACAAGAGACCCAGTACTTC
TRBJ2-7 | NA | TRBV29-1 | NA | CSVPNPTGDYEQYF | TGCAGCGTTCCTAATCCTACAGGCGACTACGAGCAGTACTTC
TRBJ2-7 | NA | TRBV7-8 | NA | CASSLGTGEQYF | TGTGCCAGCAGCTTAGGAACGGGAGAGCAGTACTTC
TRBJ2-1 | NA | TRBV28 | NA | CASRHRGILYNEQFF | TGTGCCAGCAGGCATCGGGGGATCCTCTACAATGAGCAGTTCTTC
TRBJ2-1 | NA | TRBV19 | TRBD2 | CASSIRVTSGDNEQFF | TGTGCCAGTAGTATTCGGGTAACTAGCGGAGACAATGAGCAGTTCTTC
TRBJ1-2 | NA | TRBV19 | TRBD1 | CASSRGQGNYGYTF | TGTGCCAGTAGTAGAGGACAGGGGAACTATGGCTACACCTTC
TRBJ2-2 | NA | TRBV5-1 | TRBD2 | CASSSGLGNTGELFF | TGCGCCAGCAGCTCGGGACTAGGGAACACCGGGGAGCTGTTTTTT
TRBJ1-2 | NA | TRBV7-8 | TRBD1 | CASSLRDSNYGYTF | TGTGCCAGCAGCTTAAGGGACAGTAACTATGGCTACACCTTC
TRBJ1-1 | few | TRBV6-1 | NA | CASSAVRTGVGTEAFF | TGTGCCAGCAGTGCAGTTCGGACGGGAGTGGGCACTGAAGCTTTCTTT